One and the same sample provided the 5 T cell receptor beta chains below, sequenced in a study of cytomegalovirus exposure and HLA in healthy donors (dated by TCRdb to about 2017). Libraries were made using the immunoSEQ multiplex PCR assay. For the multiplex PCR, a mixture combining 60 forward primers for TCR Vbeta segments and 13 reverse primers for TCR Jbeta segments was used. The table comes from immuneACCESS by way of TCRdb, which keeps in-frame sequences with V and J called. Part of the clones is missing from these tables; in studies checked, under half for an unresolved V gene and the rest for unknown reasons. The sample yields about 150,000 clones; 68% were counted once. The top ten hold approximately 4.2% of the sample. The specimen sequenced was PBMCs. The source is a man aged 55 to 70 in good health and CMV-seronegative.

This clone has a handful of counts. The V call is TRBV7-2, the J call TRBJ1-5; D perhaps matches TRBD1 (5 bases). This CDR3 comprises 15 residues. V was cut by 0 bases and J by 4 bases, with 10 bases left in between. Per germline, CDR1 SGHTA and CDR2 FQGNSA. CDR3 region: CASSLAGGRNQPQHF. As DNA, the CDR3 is TGTGCCAGCAGCTTAGCGGGGGGACGAAATCAGCCCCAGCATTTT.

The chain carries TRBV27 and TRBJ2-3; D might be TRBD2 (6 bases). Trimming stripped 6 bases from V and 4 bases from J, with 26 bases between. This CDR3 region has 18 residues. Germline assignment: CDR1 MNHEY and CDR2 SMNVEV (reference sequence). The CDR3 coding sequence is TGTGCCAGCAGCCGAGGACTATTCATGGAGCCTCCCGCAGATACGCAGTATTTT. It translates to CASSRGLFMEPPADTQYF.

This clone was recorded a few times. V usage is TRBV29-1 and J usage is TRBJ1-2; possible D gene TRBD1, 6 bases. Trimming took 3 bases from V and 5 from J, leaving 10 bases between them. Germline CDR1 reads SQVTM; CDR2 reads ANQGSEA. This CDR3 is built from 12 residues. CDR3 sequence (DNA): TGCAGCGTTGACCAGGGGCCTTATGGCTACACCTTC. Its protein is CSVDQGPYGYTF.

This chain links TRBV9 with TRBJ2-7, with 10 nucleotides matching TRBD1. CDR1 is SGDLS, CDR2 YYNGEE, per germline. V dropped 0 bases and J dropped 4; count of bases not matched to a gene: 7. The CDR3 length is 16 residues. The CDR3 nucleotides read TGTGCCAGCAGCGTAGACACGACAGGGGGCGCATACGAGCAGTACTTC. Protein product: CASSVDTTGGAYEQYF.

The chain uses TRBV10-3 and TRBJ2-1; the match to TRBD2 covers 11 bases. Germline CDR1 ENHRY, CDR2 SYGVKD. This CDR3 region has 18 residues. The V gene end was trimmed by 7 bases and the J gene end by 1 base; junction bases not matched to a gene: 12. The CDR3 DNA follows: TGTGCCATCAAGAGTACTAGCGGGAGAGGCGGGTCCTACAATGAGCAGTTCTTC. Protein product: CAIKSTSGRGGSYNEQFF.